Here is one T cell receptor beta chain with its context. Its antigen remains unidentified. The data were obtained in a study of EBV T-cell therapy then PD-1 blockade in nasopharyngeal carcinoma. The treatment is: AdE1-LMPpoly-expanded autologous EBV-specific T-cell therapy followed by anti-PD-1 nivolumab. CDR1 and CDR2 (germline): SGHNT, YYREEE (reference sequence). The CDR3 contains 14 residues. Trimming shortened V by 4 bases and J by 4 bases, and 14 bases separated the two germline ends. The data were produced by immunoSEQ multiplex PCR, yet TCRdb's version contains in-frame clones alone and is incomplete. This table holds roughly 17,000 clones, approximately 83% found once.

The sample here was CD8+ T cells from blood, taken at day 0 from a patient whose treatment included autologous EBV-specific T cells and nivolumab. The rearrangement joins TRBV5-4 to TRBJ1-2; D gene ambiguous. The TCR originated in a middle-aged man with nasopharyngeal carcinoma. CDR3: CASSPPGSLYGYTF. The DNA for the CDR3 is TGTGCCAGCAGCCCTCCCGGATCCCTCTATGGCTACACCTTC.